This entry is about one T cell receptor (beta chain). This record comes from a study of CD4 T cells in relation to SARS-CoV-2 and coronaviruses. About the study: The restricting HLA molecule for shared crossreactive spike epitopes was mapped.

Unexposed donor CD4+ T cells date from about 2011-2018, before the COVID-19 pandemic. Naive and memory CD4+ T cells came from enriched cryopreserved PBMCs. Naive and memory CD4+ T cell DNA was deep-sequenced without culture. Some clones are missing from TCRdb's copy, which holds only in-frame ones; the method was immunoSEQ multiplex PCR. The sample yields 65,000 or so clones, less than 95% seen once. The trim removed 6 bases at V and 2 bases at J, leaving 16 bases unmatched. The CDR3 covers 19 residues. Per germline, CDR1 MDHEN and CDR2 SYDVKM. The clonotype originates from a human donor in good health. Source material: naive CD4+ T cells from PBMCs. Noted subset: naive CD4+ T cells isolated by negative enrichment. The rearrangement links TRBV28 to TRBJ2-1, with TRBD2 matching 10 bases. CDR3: CASSSTGELTSGTYNEQFF. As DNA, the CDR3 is TGTGCCAGCAGCTCGACAGGGGAACTCACTAGCGGGACCTACAATGAGCAGTTCTTC.